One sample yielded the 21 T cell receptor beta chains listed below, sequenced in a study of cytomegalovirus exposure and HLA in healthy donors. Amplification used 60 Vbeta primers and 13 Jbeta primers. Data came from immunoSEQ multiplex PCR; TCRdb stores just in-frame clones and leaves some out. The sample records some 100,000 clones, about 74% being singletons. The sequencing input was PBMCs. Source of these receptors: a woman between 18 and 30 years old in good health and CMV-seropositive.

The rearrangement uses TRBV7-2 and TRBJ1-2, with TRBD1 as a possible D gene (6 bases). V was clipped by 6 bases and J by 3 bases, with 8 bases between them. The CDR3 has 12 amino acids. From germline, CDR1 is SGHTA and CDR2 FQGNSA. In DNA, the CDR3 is TGTGCCAGCAGGGCAGGGGACTATGGCTACACCTTC. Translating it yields CASRAGDYGYTF.

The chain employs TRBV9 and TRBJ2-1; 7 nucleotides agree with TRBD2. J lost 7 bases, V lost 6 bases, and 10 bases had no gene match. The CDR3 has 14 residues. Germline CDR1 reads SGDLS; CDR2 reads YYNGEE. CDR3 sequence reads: CASNGGRAANEQFF. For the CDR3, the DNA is TGTGCCAGCAACGGGGGGAGGGCCGCTAATGAGCAGTTCTTC.

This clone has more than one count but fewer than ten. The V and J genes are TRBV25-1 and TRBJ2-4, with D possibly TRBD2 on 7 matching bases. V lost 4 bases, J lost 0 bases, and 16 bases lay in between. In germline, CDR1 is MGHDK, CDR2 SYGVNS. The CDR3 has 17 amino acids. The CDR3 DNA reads TGTGCCAGCAGTGCACAGGGAGGGGGGCTAGCCAAAAACATTCAGTACTTC. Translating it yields CASSAQGGGLAKNIQYF.

This CDR3 reads CAWRDKSGRINTQYF. CDR3 DNA: TGTGCCTGGAGAGATAAGAGCGGGAGAATAAATACGCAGTATTTT. The chain is built from TRBV30 and TRBJ2-3, with 8 bases lining up with TRBD2. Per the germline V gene, CDR1 is GTSNPN and CDR2 is SVGIG (reference sequence). The CDR3 contains 15 residues. V dropped 3 bases and J dropped 7; count of bases not matched to a gene: 12.

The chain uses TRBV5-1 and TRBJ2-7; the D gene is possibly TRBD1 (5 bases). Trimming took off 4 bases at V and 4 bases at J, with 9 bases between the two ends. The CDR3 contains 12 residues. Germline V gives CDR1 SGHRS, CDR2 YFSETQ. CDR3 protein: CASSGAEYEQYF. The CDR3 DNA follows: TGCGCCAGCAGCGGGGCCGAGTACGAGCAGTACTTC.

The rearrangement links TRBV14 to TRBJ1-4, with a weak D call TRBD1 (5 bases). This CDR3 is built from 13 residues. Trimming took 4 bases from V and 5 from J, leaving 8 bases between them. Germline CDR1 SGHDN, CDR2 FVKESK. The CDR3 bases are TGTGCCAGCAGCCGCAGGGTCAATGAAAAACTGTTTTTT. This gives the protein CASSRRVNEKLFF.

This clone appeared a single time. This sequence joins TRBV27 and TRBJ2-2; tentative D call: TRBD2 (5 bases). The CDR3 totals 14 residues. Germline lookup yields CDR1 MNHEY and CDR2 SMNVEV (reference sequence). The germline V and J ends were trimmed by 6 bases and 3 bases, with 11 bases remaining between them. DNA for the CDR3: TGTGCCAGCAGAAGACAAGCGGACACCGGGGAGCTGTTTTTT. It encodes CASRRQADTGELFF.

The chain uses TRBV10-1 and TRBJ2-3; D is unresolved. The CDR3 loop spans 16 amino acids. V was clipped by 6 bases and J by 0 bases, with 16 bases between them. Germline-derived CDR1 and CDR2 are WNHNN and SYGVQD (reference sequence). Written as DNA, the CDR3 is TGCGCCAGCAGGATTTCGCGCGGTGCTAGCACAGATACGCAGTATTTT. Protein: CASRISRGASTDTQYF.

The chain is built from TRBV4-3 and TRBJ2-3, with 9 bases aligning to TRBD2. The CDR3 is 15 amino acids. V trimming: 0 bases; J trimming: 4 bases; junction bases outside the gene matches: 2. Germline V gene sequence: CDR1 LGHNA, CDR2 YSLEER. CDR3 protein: CASSQERGGADTQYF. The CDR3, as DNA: TGCGCCAGCAGCCAAGAGCGGGGGGGGGCAGATACGCAGTATTTT.

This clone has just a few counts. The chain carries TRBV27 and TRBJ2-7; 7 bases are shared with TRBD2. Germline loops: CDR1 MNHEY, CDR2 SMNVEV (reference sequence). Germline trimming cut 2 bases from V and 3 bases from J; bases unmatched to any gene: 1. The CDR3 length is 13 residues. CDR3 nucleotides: TGTGCCAGCAGTTTAAAGCGGGACTACGAGCAGTACTTC. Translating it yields CASSLKRDYEQYF.

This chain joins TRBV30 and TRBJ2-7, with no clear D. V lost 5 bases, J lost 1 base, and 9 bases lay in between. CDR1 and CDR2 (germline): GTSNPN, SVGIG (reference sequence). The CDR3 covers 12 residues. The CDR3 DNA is TGTGCCTGGGAAAGACATTCCTACGAGCAGTACTTC. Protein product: CAWERHSYEQYF.

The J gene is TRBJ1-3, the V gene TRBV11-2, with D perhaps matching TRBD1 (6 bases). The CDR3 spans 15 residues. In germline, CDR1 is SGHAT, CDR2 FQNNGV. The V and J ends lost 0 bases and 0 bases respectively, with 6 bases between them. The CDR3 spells CASSLEDSSGNTIYF. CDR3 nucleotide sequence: TGTGCCAGCAGCTTAGAGGACAGCTCTGGAAACACCATATATTTT. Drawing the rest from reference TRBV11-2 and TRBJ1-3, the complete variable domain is EAGVAQSPRYKIIEKRQSVAFWCNPISGHATLYWYQQILGQGPKLLIQFQNNGVVDDSQLPKDRFSAERLKGVDSTLKIQPAKLEDSAVYLCASSLEDSSGNTIYFGEGSWLTVV.

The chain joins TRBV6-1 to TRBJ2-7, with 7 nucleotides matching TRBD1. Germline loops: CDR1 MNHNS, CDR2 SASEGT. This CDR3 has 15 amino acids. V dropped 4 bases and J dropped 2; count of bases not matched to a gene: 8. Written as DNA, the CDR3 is TGTGCCAGCAGTGGCGAAGGACAGGTGGCCTACGAGCAGTACTTC. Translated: CASSGEGQVAYEQYF.

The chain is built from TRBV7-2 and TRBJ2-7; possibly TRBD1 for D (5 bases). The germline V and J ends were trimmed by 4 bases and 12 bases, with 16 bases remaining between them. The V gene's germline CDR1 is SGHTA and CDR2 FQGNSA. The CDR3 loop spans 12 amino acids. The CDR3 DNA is TGTGCCAGCAGCTCTACTGGATCTAGGGGGTACTTC. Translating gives CASSSTGSRGYF.

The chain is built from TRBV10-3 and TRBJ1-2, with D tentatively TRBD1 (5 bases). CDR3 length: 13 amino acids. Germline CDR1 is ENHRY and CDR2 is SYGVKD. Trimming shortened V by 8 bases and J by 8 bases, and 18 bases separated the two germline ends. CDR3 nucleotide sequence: TGTGCCATCGGGGAATCAGGGTCTGGGGGCTACACCTTC. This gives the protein CAIGESGSGGYTF.

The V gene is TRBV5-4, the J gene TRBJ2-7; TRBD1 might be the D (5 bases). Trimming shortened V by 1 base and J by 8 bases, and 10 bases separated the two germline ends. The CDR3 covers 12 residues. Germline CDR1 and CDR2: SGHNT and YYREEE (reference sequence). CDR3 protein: CASSLSQGQQYF. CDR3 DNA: TGTGCCAGCAGCTTGAGCCAGGGCCAGCAGTACTTC. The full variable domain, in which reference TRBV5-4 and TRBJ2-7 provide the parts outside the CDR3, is ETGVTQSPTHLIKTRGQQVTLRCSSQSGHNTVSWYQQALGQGPQFIFQYYREEENGRGNFPPRFSGLQFPNYSSELNVNALELDDSALYLCASSLSQGQQYFGPGTRLTVT.

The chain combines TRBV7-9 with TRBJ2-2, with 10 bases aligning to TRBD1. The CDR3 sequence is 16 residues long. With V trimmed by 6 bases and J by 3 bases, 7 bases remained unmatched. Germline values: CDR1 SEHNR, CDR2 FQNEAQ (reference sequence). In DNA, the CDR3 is TGTGCCAGCAGGACCGGGACAGGGGTCTACACCGGGGAGCTGTTTTTT. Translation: CASRTGTGVYTGELFF.

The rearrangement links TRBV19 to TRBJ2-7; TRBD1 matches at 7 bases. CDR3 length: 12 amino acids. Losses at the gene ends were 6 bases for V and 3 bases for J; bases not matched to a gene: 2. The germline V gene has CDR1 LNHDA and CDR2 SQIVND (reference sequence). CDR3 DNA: TGTGCCAGTAGCGGGACAGTCTACGAGCAGTACTTC. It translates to CASSGTVYEQYF. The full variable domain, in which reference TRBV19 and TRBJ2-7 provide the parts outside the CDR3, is DGGITQSPKYLFRKEGQNVTLSCEQNLNHDAMYWYRQDPGQGLRLIYYSQIVNDFQKGDIAEGYSVSREKKESFPLTVTSAQKNPTAFYLCASSGTVYEQYFGPGTRLTVT.

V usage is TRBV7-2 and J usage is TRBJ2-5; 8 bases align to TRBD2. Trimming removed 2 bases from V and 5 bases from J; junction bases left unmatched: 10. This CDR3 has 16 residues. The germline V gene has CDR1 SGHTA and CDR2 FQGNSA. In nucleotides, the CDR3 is TGTGCCAGCAGCTTACGGGGGGGCAGTAGCGGCGAGACCCAGTACTTC. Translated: CASSLRGGSSGETQYF.

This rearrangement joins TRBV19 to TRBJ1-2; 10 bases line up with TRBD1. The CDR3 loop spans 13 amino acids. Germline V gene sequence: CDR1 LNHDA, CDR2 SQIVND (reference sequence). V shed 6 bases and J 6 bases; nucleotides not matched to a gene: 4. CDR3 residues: CASRFGTGDGYTF. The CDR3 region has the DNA TGTGCCAGTAGATTCGGGACAGGGGATGGCTACACCTTC.

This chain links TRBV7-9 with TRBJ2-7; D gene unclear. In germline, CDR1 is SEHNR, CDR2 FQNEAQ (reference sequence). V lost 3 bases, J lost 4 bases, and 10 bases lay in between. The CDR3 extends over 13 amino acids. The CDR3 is CASSFPAQYEQYF. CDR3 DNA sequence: TGTGCCAGCAGCTTCCCTGCTCAGTACGAGCAGTACTTC.